The 8 T cell receptor beta chains below come from one sample, sequenced in a study of T cell repertoires and HLA-DP antigens. These receptors have no identified antigens. This table comes from immunoSEQ multiplex PCR, and its TCRdb copy is limited to in-frame clones, with some not included. Among 75,000 to 90,000 clones listed, about 89% were seen once. The sequenced sample was CD4+ T cells from PBMCs. The receptors were sampled from a man over 45 in good health and CMV-seronegative.

The chain uses TRBV14 and TRBJ2-1; TRBD2 matches at 8 bases. The CDR3 length is 16 residues. J gave up 9 bases and V 4 bases, and 14 bases lay outside the gene matches. In germline, CDR1 is SGHDN, CDR2 FVKESK. The CDR3 DNA sequence: TGTGCCAGCAGCCCTCCGGGACTAGTTGGGGGGGGTGAGCAGTTCTTC. Translated, it gives CASSPPGLVGGGEQFF.

The chain carries TRBV2 and TRBJ2-1; 8 bases agree with TRBD1. V shed 2 bases, J shed 7 bases, and the junction held 7 bases outside the gene matches. The CDR3 loop spans 15 amino acids. Germline values: CDR1 SNHLY, CDR2 FYNNEI. The CDR3 region is CASSETRTGFNEQFF. The CDR3, as DNA: TGTGCCAGCAGTGAAACTAGGACAGGGTTTAATGAGCAGTTCTTC.

The CDR3 region has the DNA TGTGCCAGTGAGAGCAAGAGCAATCAGCCCCAGCATTTT. It is translated as CASESKSNQPQHF. The chain joins TRBV6-6 to TRBJ1-5; D uncertain. V lost 9 bases, J lost 1 base, and 10 bases lay in between. The length of the CDR3 is 13 residues. Germline CDR1 is MNHNY and CDR2 is SVGAGI (reference sequence).

CDR3 DNA sequence: TGTGCCAGTAGTATAGAAGGGGGGGGCAGTCAGCCCCAGCATTTT. Residues: CASSIEGGGSQPQHF. The V gene is TRBV19, the J gene TRBJ1-5; TRBD1 might be the D (6 bases). Germline V gene lookup returns CDR1 LNHDA and CDR2 SQIVND (reference sequence). This CDR3 contains 15 residues. V was trimmed by 0 bases and J by 6 bases, leaving 12 bases between them.

This chain joins TRBV19 and TRBJ1-3; TRBD1 matches at 8 bases. CDR3 length: 16 amino acids. In germline, CDR1 is LNHDA, CDR2 SQIVND (reference sequence). The J segment lost 4 bases and the V segment lost 6 bases, leaving 11 bases of the junction unmatched. The DNA for the CDR3 is TGTGCCAGTAGCCCAGCAGGGGGCTTCTGGGGAAACACCATATATTTT. This encodes CASSPAGGFWGNTIYF.

The CDR3 reads CASSAKFGEQYF. For the CDR3, the DNA is TGTGCCAGCAGCGCTAAGTTCGGGGAGCAGTATTTT. The chain employs TRBV5-8 and TRBJ2-3; the D gene is possibly TRBD2 (5 bases). The CDR3 has 12 amino acids. Trimming shortened V by 4 bases and J by 11 bases, and 14 bases separated the two germline ends. CDR1 is SGHTS, CDR2 YDEGEE, per germline.

The chain combines TRBV29-1 with TRBJ2-7; D call uncertain. The germline V gene has CDR1 SQVTM and CDR2 ANQGSEA. The CDR3 runs to 14 residues. V was clipped by 5 bases and J by 0 bases, with 14 bases between them. CDR3 in amino acids: CSVLAPKSSYEQYF. CDR3 DNA: TGCAGCGTTTTAGCCCCGAAAAGCTCCTACGAGCAGTACTTC.

Only one count was recorded for this clone. The V gene is TRBV5-1, the J gene TRBJ2-2; the D gene is possibly TRBD2 (6 bases). CDR3 length equals 15 residues. Trimming left V 2 bases short and J 4 bases short, with 12 bases between. CDR1 and CDR2 (germline): SGHRS, YFSETQ. The CDR3 DNA reads TGCGCCAGCAGCTTTAACGGGGGTGGCACCGGGGAGCTGTTTTTT. Protein product: CASSFNGGGTGELFF. The variable domain in full, with the rest retrieved from reference TRBV5-1 and TRBJ2-2, is KAGVTQTPRYLIKTRGQQVTLSCSPISGHRSVSWYQQTPGQGLQFLFEYFSETQRNKGNFPGRFSGRQFSNSRSEMNVSTLELGDSALYLCASSFNGGGTGELFFGEGSRLTVL.